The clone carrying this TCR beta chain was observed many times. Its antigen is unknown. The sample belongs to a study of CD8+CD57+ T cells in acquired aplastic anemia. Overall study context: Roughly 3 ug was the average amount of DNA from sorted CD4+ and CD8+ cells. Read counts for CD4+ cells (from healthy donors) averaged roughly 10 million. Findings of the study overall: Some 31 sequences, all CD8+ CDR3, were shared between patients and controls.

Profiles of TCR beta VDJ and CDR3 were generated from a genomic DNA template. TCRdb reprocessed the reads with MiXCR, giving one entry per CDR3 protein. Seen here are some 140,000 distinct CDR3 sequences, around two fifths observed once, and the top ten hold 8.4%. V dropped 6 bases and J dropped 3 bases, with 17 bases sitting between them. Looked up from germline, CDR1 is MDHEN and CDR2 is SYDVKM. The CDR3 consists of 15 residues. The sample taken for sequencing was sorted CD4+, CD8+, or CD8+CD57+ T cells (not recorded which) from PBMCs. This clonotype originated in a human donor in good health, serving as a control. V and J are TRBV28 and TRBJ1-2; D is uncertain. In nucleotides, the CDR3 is TGTGCCAGCAGCTTCGGTACGGGGAGGGACTATGGCTACACCTTC. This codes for CASSFGTGRDYGYTF.